This T cell receptor beta chain was sequenced during a study of shared clonotypes between healthy human individuals. Several immunoSEQ 96-well plates shared each subset's DNA, each plate a replicate. Only in-frame clones appear in the TCRdb table, and some are missing; sequencing was by immunoSEQ multiplex PCR. The sample lists millions of clones, about 92% occurring once. Germline values: CDR1 MNHEY, CDR2 SMNVEV (reference sequence). V dropped 5 bases and J dropped 6 bases, with 10 bases sitting between them. The CDR3 totals 12 residues. CD45RO-negative, CCR7-positively selected cells formed the naive CD8 fraction, excluding terminally differentiated effector memory CD45RA+ cells. A note on this clone: Its antigen remains unidentified.

Study results and caveats: The sharing of about 5% of naive CD4 clonotypes was seen across a handful of donors.

This TCR derives from a man younger than 35 in good health. Some clones in this sample may be carry-over from other donors' samples. Specimen: naive CD8+ T cells from PBMCs. The chain combines TRBV27 with TRBJ1-2, with a possible D match to TRBD1 (5 bases). CDR3 sequence (DNA): TGTGCCAGCAGTGGGGGGACTAATGGCTACACCTTC. Translated: CASSGGTNGYTF.